The entry below describes one T cell receptor (beta chain). The repertoire was sequenced with immunoSEQ multiplex PCR; TCRdb's copy has only in-frame clones and lacks some. The profile shows about 130,000 clones, roughly nine tenths of them singletons. The sample is drawn from a study of cytomegalovirus exposure and HLA in healthy donors. Overall study: The roughly 120 validation repertoires used the same platform as the 550 to 850 first-cohort repertoires (as reported by a later analysis).

The V gene's germline CDR1 is MNHNY and CDR2 SVGAGI (reference sequence). CDR3 length: 12 amino acids. Trimming cost V 7 bases and J 4 bases, with 10 bases left between them. The sequenced material came from PBMCs. V is TRBV6-6 and J is TRBJ1-1, with D possibly matching TRBD1 (6 bases). The clonotype comes from a woman under 30 in good health and CMV-seronegative. Written as DNA, the CDR3 is TGTGCCAGCACCTCCAGGGGCACTGAAGCTTTCTTT. This sequence encodes CASTSRGTEAFF.